This TCR beta chain was captured in a study of blood T cells in healthy people across ages. Overall study findings and caveats: Naive T cell percentage showed a strong correlation with the diversity of TCR beta.

CDR1 KGHDR and CDR2 SFDVKD come from the germline V gene. This CDR3 spans 13 amino acids. V lost 7 bases, J lost 6 bases, and 4 bases stayed unmatched. A second PCR of roughly 7 to 11 cycles used a sample-barcoded 5' primer and a J-beta primer mix. A single record per CDR3 protein comes from TCRdb applying MiXCR to the 5' RACE reads. The repertoire holds hundreds of thousands of distinct CDR3 sequences, with around 30% as singletons. This clonotype has a handful of counts. Its antigen remains unidentified. V is TRBV24-1 and J is TRBJ2-1; 8 nucleotides line up with TRBD1. This TCR came from a woman aged 70-85 years in good health. Source material: blood. CDR3 nucleotides: TGTGCCACCAGGTCTACAGGGGGCAATGAGCAGTTCTTC. This gives the protein CATRSTGGNEQFF.